This entry concerns a single T cell receptor (beta chain). The target antigen is unknown. Library construction for TCR beta used iRepertoire HTBI primers and Arm-PCR of CDR3 regions. TCRdb recomputed calls from the multiplex PCR reads with MiXCR, one row per CDR3 protein. The table lists approximately 470,000 distinct CDR3 sequences, around 15% of them singletons. The source of the sample is a study of regulatory T cells in long-lasting Graves disease. Germline V gene lookup returns CDR1 SNHLY and CDR2 FYNNEI. The CDR3 has 14 amino acids. V dropped 1 base and J dropped 3 bases, with 10 bases sitting between them. The study, taken as a whole, reports: Owing to a sample size that was small, accuracy may have been reduced. Among samples with persistent disease, TRBV28, TRBJ1-2 and TRBJ2-5 were favored.

Time point noted: newly diagnosed GD, antithyroid drugs for less than 3 months. The TCR library was prepared using RNA isolated from PBMCs. These data were likewise used in another study, on T cells in Graves' hyperthyroidism and ophthalmopathy. Per that paper: The TCR CDR3 was amplified in a first-round RT-PCR using the HTBI primer set.

The rearrangement uses TRBV2 and TRBJ2-7; maybe TRBD2 (6 bases). The clonotype comes from a man between 40 and 49 years old with Graves disease. The sample consisted of peripheral blood mononuclear cells (PBMCs), taken at new diagnosis, from a patient treated with antithyroid drugs. The CDR3 DNA reads TGTGCCAGCAGTGAAGGTGGAGGGTTCTACGAGCAGTACTTC. Its translation: CASSEGGGFYEQYF.